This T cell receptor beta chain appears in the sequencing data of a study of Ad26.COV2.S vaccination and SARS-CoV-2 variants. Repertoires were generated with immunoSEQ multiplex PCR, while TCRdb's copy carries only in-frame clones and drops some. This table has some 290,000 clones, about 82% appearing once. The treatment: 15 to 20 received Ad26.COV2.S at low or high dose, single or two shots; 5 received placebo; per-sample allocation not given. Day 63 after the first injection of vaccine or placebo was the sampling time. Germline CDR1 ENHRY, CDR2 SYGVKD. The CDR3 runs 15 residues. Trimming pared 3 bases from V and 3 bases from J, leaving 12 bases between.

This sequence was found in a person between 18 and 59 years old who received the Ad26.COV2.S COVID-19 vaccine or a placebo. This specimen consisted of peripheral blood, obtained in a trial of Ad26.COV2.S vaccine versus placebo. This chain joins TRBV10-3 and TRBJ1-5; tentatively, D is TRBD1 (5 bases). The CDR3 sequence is CAISETGMANQPQHF. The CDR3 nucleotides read TGTGCCATCAGTGAAACAGGTATGGCCAATCAGCCCCAGCATTTT.